The 32 T cell receptor beta chains below all came from one sample that was sequenced in a study of human T cells and chemical hapten exposure (TCRdb year 2021). Libraries were built with RACE. Sequenced on a NextSeq 500. The raw public data were reprocessed by TCRdb itself: fastp quality trimming at Q25, MiXCR clonotype calling, in-frame beta chains only. All rows with the same CDR3 protein become a single entry with the most common DNA and genes. This sample lists roughly 200,000 distinct CDR3 sequences; 20% to 25% were detected once. The top ten constitute 2% to 2.5% of the sample. The sample's time point label is to be understood as: patch test 3, about 24 weeks after DPC sensitization. Reading the label with the study, this specimen's treatment or condition is: therapeutic diphenylcyclopropenone sensitization with weekly scalp DPC. The material sequenced was whole blood, taken in connection with sensitization to the hapten diphenylcyclopropenone (DPC). The receptors shown here come from a woman in her thirties or forties with alopecia areata. Some clones in this sample may be carry-over from other donors' samples.

This clonotype was counted ten times or more. This chain uses TRBV29-1 with TRBJ1-4; D not resolved. Germline CDR1 reads SQVTM; CDR2 reads ANQGSEA. Trimming removed 5 bases at V and 8 bases at J, with 9 bases between. The CDR3 consists of 11 residues. CDR3 region: CSVLSAEKLFF. DNA for the CDR3: TGCAGCGTTCTATCGGCGGAAAAACTGTTTTTT.

V usage is TRBV9 and J usage is TRBJ2-3; TRBD2 matches at 10 bases. CDR3 length: 15 amino acids. Looked up from germline, CDR1 is SGDLS and CDR2 is YYNGEE. V shed 3 bases, J shed 5 bases, and the junction held 6 bases outside the gene matches. The chain's CDR3 is CASSAPAGGEDTQYF. CDR3 DNA: TGTGCCAGCAGCGCGCCAGCGGGAGGGGAAGATACGCAGTATTTT. Supplemented by reference TRBV9 and TRBJ2-3, the full variable domain reads DSGVTQTPKHLITATGQRVTLRCSPRSGDLSVYWYQQSLDQGLQFLIQYYNGEERAKGNILERFSAQQFPDLHSELNLSSLELGDSALYFCASSAPAGGEDTQYFGPGTRLTVL.

This chain uses TRBV7-2 with TRBJ2-7; tentative D call: TRBD2 (5 bases). CDR1 is SGHTA, CDR2 FQGNSA, per germline. CDR3 length: 14 amino acids. The V and J ends lost 1 base and 3 bases respectively, with 10 bases between them. The CDR3 is CASSLEDFFYEQYF. The CDR3 nucleotides are TGTGCCAGCAGCTTAGAGGACTTCTTCTACGAGCAGTACTTC.

V gene TRBV7-3 combines with J gene TRBJ2-1; 12 bases are a match to TRBD2. The CDR3 length is 16 residues. Germline loops: CDR1 SGHTA, CDR2 FQGTGA. V was clipped by 5 bases and J by 5 bases; unmatched bases: 7. The CDR3: CASSPTSGRMDNEQFF. The CDR3 DNA reads as TGTGCCAGCAGCCCGACTAGCGGGAGAATGGACAATGAGCAGTTCTTC. The complete variable domain, with remaining parts taken from reference TRBV7-3 and TRBJ2-1, reads GAGVSQTPSNKVTEKGKYVELRCDPISGHTALYWYRQSLGQGPEFLIYFQGTGAADDSGLPNDRFFAVRPEGSVSTLKIQRTERGDSAVYLCASSPTSGRMDNEQFFGPGTRLTVL.

CDR3 in DNA: TGTGCCAGCAGGACCCCGGGGGCTCGGAATGAGCAGTTCTTC. This codes for CASRTPGARNEQFF. The chain has TRBV28 and TRBJ2-1; D is perhaps TRBD1 or TRBD2 (6 bases each). V lost 6 bases and J lost 7, with 16 bases in between. Germline loops: CDR1 MDHEN, CDR2 SYDVKM. The CDR3 has 14 residues.

This clonotype was picked up a small number of times. V is TRBV27 and J is TRBJ2-7; 11 nucleotides match TRBD2. The CDR3 has 16 residues. Trimming at V came to 0 bases and at J to 7 bases, leaving 8 bases not matched to a gene. The germline V gene encodes CDR1 MNHEY and CDR2 SMNVEV (reference sequence). The CDR3 is CASSLSGLAGGGEQYF. CDR3 nucleotide sequence: TGTGCCAGCAGTTTATCCGGACTAGCGGGTGGAGGGGAGCAGTACTTC.

This clonotype was detected only a few times. The chain employs TRBV11-1 and TRBJ2-7; possible D gene TRBD2, 6 bases. Germline V gives CDR1 SGHAT, CDR2 FQDESV (reference sequence). The germline V and J ends were trimmed by 5 bases and 4 bases, with 27 bases remaining between them. This CDR3 is 18 amino acids long. The CDR3 DNA sequence: TGTGCCAGCAGCGGCCAATTGCGGGACTGGAGGACTTCATACGAGCAGTACTTC. This translates into CASSGQLRDWRTSYEQYF. Combining the CDR3 with reference TRBV11-1 and TRBJ2-7 gives the whole variable domain EAEVAQSPRYKITEKSQAVAFWCDPISGHATLYWYRQILGQGPELLVQFQDESVVDDSQLPKDRFSAERLKGVDSTLKIQPAELGDSAMYLCASSGQLRDWRTSYEQYFGPGTRLTVT.

The DNA of the CDR3 is TGTGCCAGCAGCGCGGGGACAGGCCATTCCTACAATGAGCAGTTCTTC. This translates into CASSAGTGHSYNEQFF. The V and J genes are TRBV7-8 and TRBJ2-1, with 8 nucleotides matching TRBD1. The CDR3 extends over 16 amino acids. V lost 5 bases and J lost 1; bases outside the gene matches: 7. Germline V CDR1 and CDR2: SGHVS, FQNEAQ.

There are a few counts of this clonotype. The germline gene is not matched at one end of the junction; a read error may be the cause. V is TRBV29-1 and J is TRBJ2-3, with D possibly matching TRBD1 (6 bases). CDR1 and CDR2 from the germline V gene are SQVTM and ANQGSEA. CDR3 length: 8 amino acids. The CDR3 protein is CSDENRDF. In DNA, the CDR3 is TGCAGCGACGAGAACAGGGATTTT.

This clonotype was seen at least ten times. The chain combines TRBV4-3 with TRBJ2-7; D is unclear. CDR3 length: 13 amino acids. The V end was cut by 1 base, the J end by 5 bases, with 9 bases between. The V gene's germline CDR1 is LGHNA and CDR2 YSLEER. The DNA of the CDR3 is TGCGCCAGCAGCCAAGGTCTGAGCCACGAGCAGTACTTC. This translates into CASSQGLSHEQYF.

This clonotype has just a few counts. This rearrangement joins TRBV4-1 to TRBJ2-3; D is undetermined. V was shortened by 4 bases and J by 4 bases, with 12 bases between the two germline ends. Germline CDR1 reads MGHRA; CDR2 reads YSYEKL. The CDR3 consists of 14 residues. CDR3 nucleotide sequence: TGCGCCAGCAGCCCCAACCAAGGTGCAGATACGCAGTATTTT. Translated: CASSPNQGADTQYF.

The chain combines TRBV6-2 or TRBV6-3 with TRBJ1-5; D remains unclear. V was clipped by 6 bases and J by 1 base, with 10 bases between them. Per the germline V gene, CDR1 is MNHEY and CDR2 is SVGEGT. This CDR3 spans 14 amino acids. The DNA of the CDR3 is TGTGCCAGCAGCTACATCCAAAGCAATCAGCCCCAGCATTTT. It yields the protein CASSYIQSNQPQHF.

The rearrangement joins TRBV7-2 to TRBJ2-5, with D unclear. The V gene's germline CDR1 is SGHTA and CDR2 FQGNSA. V was pared by 1 base and J by 2 bases, with 8 bases between. The CDR3 consists of 14 residues. The CDR3 reads CASSLGVHQETQYF. The CDR3 DNA is TGTGCCAGCAGCTTAGGCGTTCATCAAGAGACCCAGTACTTC.

The table lists this clonotype with a few counts. The J gene is TRBJ1-5, the V gene TRBV20-1; 9 positions agree with TRBD1. From germline, CDR1 is DFQATT and CDR2 SNEGSKA (reference sequence). The CDR3 extends over 13 amino acids. The junction had 3 bases not matched to a gene; V was cut back by 5 bases and J by 4 bases. The CDR3 sequence: CSAPGQGNQPQHF. The DNA of the CDR3 is TGCAGTGCTCCCGGACAGGGGAATCAGCCCCAGCATTTT.

This clonotype has just a few counts. The chain has TRBV6-2 or TRBV6-3 and TRBJ2-4; 11 bases match TRBD2. The CDR3 length is 14 residues. V lost 8 bases, J lost 7 bases, and 7 bases stayed unmatched. Germline values: CDR1 MNHEY, CDR2 SVGEGT. This CDR3 is CASQLAGVGNIQYF. The CDR3 DNA sequence: TGTGCCAGCCAACTAGCGGGAGTAGGGAACATTCAGTACTTC.

This clonotype occurred a few times. This chain joins TRBV6-2 or TRBV6-3 and TRBJ1-5; TRBD1 aligns across 10 bases. Germline CDR1 is MNHEY and CDR2 is SVGEGT. The CDR3 contains 15 residues. V lost 5 bases, J lost 8 bases, and 9 bases stayed unmatched. The CDR3 DNA is TGTGCCAGCAGTCCGGGACAGGGGCCCGTGGAGCCCCAGCATTTT. Amino acid sequence: CASSPGQGPVEPQHF.

The chain uses TRBV25-1 and TRBJ2-1, with D unresolved. The CDR3 totals 15 residues. Trimming removed 2 bases at V and 9 bases at J, with 17 bases between. CDR1 is MGHDK, CDR2 SYGVNS, per germline. CDR3: CASSEPTGSHIEQFF. The DNA for the CDR3 is TGTGCCAGCAGTGAACCTACCGGCTCCCATATTGAGCAGTTCTTC.

This clonotype was observed a few times. The chain is built from TRBV7-2 and TRBJ1-4, with 8 bases fitting TRBD1. This CDR3 is 15 amino acids long. Trimming took 2 bases from V and 8 from J; bases not matched to a gene: 7. Per germline, CDR1 SGHTA and CDR2 FQGNSA. The CDR3 region is CASSLQGAYEEKLFF. CDR3 DNA: TGTGCCAGCAGCTTACAGGGGGCTTATGAGGAAAAACTGTTTTTT. The whole variable domain, filled in from reference TRBV7-2 and TRBJ1-4, reads GAGVSQSPSNKVTEKGKDVELRCDPISGHTALYWYRQSLGQGLEFLIYFQGNSAPDKSGLPSDRFSAERTGGSVSTLTIQRTQQEDSAVYLCASSLQGAYEEKLFFGSGTQLSVL.

In this sample, this clonotype turned up a few times. The V gene is TRBV28, the J gene TRBJ2-7; no clear D gene. This CDR3 has 16 residues. The germline V gene encodes CDR1 MDHEN and CDR2 SYDVKM. V lost 2 bases and J lost 0, with 14 bases in between. CDR3 sequence: CASSLQGGRASYEQYF. CDR3 DNA sequence: TGTGCCAGCAGTTTACAAGGCGGACGGGCCTCCTACGAGCAGTACTTC. The whole variable domain, filled in from reference TRBV28 and TRBJ2-7, reads DVKVTQSSRYLVKRTGEKVFLECVQDMDHENMFWYRQDPGLGLRLIYFSYDVKMKEKGDIPEGYSVSREKKERFSLILESASTNQTSMYLCASSLQGGRASYEQYFGPGTRLTVT.

The chain links TRBV29-1 to TRBJ2-1; 8 nucleotides match TRBD2. CDR3 length equals 16 residues. V was pared by 5 bases and J by 7 bases, with 16 bases of the junction left unmatched. In germline, CDR1 is SQVTM, CDR2 ANQGSEA. This CDR3 reads CSVHGRQASGLNEQFF. The CDR3, as DNA: TGCAGCGTTCATGGGCGACAAGCTAGCGGGTTAAATGAGCAGTTCTTC.

This chain uses TRBV12-3 or TRBV12-4 with TRBJ2-1; 7 nucleotides match TRBD2. This CDR3 spans 16 amino acids. J was trimmed by 7 bases and V by 3 bases; bases with no gene match: 12. CDR3 protein: CASSLWTGGRRNEQFF. The CDR3 nucleotides are TGTGCCAGCAGTTTGTGGACGGGGGGTCGAAGAAATGAGCAGTTCTTC.

This clonotype was seen a few times. V usage is TRBV4-2 and J usage is TRBJ2-6, with 9 bases fitting TRBD1. The CDR3 covers 18 residues. The germline CDR1 and CDR2 sequences are LGHNA and YNFKEQ. V lost 3 bases, J lost 2 bases, and 8 bases stayed unmatched. The CDR3 DNA follows: TGTGCCAGCAGCCAGATTCAGGGACAGGGAGCTGGGGCCAACGTCCTGACTTTC. Its translation is CASSQIQGQGAGANVLTF.

The sample holds one count of this clonotype. The chain has TRBV5-5 and TRBJ2-1; 8 bases fit TRBD2. This CDR3 has 14 residues. CDR1 and CDR2 (germline): SGHKS, YYEKEE (reference sequence). V was clipped by 4 bases and J by 6 bases; unmatched bases: 6. CDR3 in DNA: TGTGCCAGCAGCCCCCCACTAGCGGCCAATGAGCAGTTCTTC. Translation: CASSPPLAANEQFF.

This clonotype occurred a few times. The CDR3 DNA sequence: TGCGCCAGCAGTCCCCAAGGGCCCAGGGCCGGTTCACCCCTCCACTTT. It codes for CASSPQGPRAGSPLHF. The chain employs TRBV10-2 and TRBJ1-6; tentative D call: TRBD1 (5 bases). V was cut by 5 bases and J by 9 bases, with 20 bases left in between. The CDR3 consists of 16 residues. In germline, CDR1 is WSHSY, CDR2 SAAADI.

This sequence joins TRBV7-2 and TRBJ2-7; 12 bases are shared with TRBD2. Germline assignment: CDR1 SGHTA and CDR2 FQGNSA. With V trimmed by 4 bases and J by 3 bases, 4 bases remained unmatched. The CDR3 is made up of 15 amino acids. CDR3 nucleotide sequence: TGTGCCAGCAGCTATGGACTAGCGGGGTTCTACGAGCAGTACTTC. It codes for CASSYGLAGFYEQYF.

The chain links TRBV10-3 to TRBJ2-3; the D is unclear. From germline, CDR1 is ENHRY and CDR2 SYGVKD. Trimming stripped 10 bases from V and 2 bases from J, with 16 bases between. CDR3 length equals 14 residues. CDR3 amino acids: CATQRNSYTDTQYF. The CDR3 coding sequence is TGTGCCACCCAAAGGAACTCCTACACAGATACGCAGTATTTT.

This chain connects TRBV5-4 to TRBJ2-1, with D unresolved. This CDR3 contains 15 residues. The germline CDR1 and CDR2 sequences are SGHNT and YYREEE (reference sequence). V shed 0 bases and J shed 2 bases, with 9 bases lying between them. This CDR3 is CASSLDAGAYNEQFF. In DNA form, the CDR3 reads TGTGCCAGCAGCTTGGACGCTGGAGCCTACAATGAGCAGTTCTTC.

This clonotype was seen only once. The chain has TRBV11-2 and TRBJ2-2; TRBD2 matches at 13 bases. The V and J ends lost 2 bases and 0 bases, in that order; junction bases with no gene match: 6. This CDR3 is 19 amino acids long. CDR1 is SGHAT, CDR2 FQNNGV, per germline. CDR3 amino acids: CASSLLLTSGRANTGELFF. The CDR3 nucleotides read TGTGCCAGCAGCTTATTGTTAACTAGCGGGAGGGCGAACACCGGGGAGCTGTTTTTT.

This clonotype was seen at least ten times. The J gene is TRBJ2-7, the V gene TRBV4-3; D may be TRBD2 (6 bases). The CDR3 has 15 residues. CDR1 is LGHNA and CDR2 is YSLEER in the germline V gene. Trimming cost V 3 bases and J 5 bases, with 17 bases left between them. CDR3 protein: CASSHRLGEFHEQYF. The CDR3 DNA reads TGCGCCAGCAGCCATCGACTAGGGGAGTTCCACGAGCAGTACTTC.

The V call is TRBV12-3 or TRBV12-4, the J call TRBJ1-6; D gene unclear. V lost 2 bases and J lost 7, with 9 bases in between. The CDR3 has 14 amino acids. Written as DNA, the CDR3 is TGTGCCAGCAGTTTAATGGGTCAGAATTCACCCCTCCACTTT. Protein: CASSLMGQNSPLHF.

This clonotype was counted only a few times. The chain employs TRBV7-2 and TRBJ2-1; no firm D call. The CDR3 loop spans 13 amino acids. Germline values: CDR1 SGHTA, CDR2 FQGNSA. Trimming took off 4 bases at V and 1 base at J, with 5 bases between the two ends. The CDR3 coding sequence is TGTGCCAGCAGCTCCGTGTCCTACAATGAGCAGTTCTTC. Amino acid sequence: CASSSVSYNEQFF.

This clonotype came up a few times. The chain links TRBV4-2 to TRBJ2-7; D might be TRBD1 (5 bases). Germline V gene sequence: CDR1 LGHNA, CDR2 YNFKEQ. Trimming took 0 bases from V and 2 from J, leaving 8 bases between them. The CDR3 extends over 14 amino acids. In DNA form, the CDR3 reads TGTGCCAGCAGCCAAGAGGCAGGGACCTACGAGCAGTACTTC. Its protein product is CASSQEAGTYEQYF.